The source of this T cell receptor beta chain is a study of OX40 agonist ivuxolimab in advanced cancers. Study context: A mean age of approximately 60 years, range roughly 23 to 85, was recorded, and approximately 80% were male. Having had anti-PD-1, anti-PD-L1 or anti-CTLA-4 therapy before was allowed, and approximately 40% had some.

Clones were read by immunoSEQ multiplex PCR, and TCRdb kept only the in-frame ones, dropping some. This sample has 53,000 or so clones, with roughly 83% found just once. Sample: CD4+ or CD8+ T cells sorted from blood, taken in a trial of the OX40 agonist ivuxolimab. The TCR was taken from an adult with an advanced solid tumor such as melanoma, head and neck, liver or kidney cancer.

DNA of the CDR3: TGTGCCAGCAGCTTGGTCCCTCTGCGGCAACCCGAGCAGTACTTC. Translated, it gives CASSLVPLRQPEQYF. J is TRBJ2-7 and V is TRBV5-7; unclear D gene. TRBV5-7 is an ORF, with its function uncertain. The length of the CDR3 is 15 residues. Between the trimmed V and J ends, which lost 0 bases and 6 bases, there was a span of 16 bases.